A selection of T cell receptor beta chains follows, all from one sample in a study of cytomegalovirus exposure and HLA in healthy donors. Assay used: immunoSEQ multiplex PCR; TCRdb lists only in-frame clones, some missing. Of around 150,000 clones in the sample, approximately 84% were seen once. Sequenced sample: PBMCs. The receptors were sampled from a man younger than 30 in good health and CMV-seropositive. CDR3s include the opening cysteine and the closing phenylalanine or tryptophan. Fields, in order: clone size, D gene, J gene, V gene, CDR3 protein, CDR3 DNA. D genes are given only for firm matches. Part of the rows lack a size; the others show once, few, many or a class for expanded clones.

-	-	TRBJ1-1	TRBV4-2	CASSQAGAWGTEAFF	TGTGCCAGCAGCCAGGCGGGGGCTTGGGGCACTGAAGCTTTCTTT
-	-	TRBJ2-2	TRBV5-1	CASSTGTRTFNTGELFF	TGCGCCAGCAGCACGGGGACAAGGACATTTAATACCGGGGAGCTGTTTTTT
-	-	TRBJ1-1	TRBV4-3	CASSPAAGQLNTEAFF	TGCGCCAGCAGCCCTGCAGCAGGACAACTTAACACTGAAGCTTTCTTT
few	-	TRBJ1-5	TRBV7-2	CASRERQDSNQPQHF	TGTGCCAGCAGGGAACGACAGGATAGCAATCAGCCCCAGCATTTT
-	-	TRBJ1-2	TRBV7-5	CARSFFIEARIYGYTF	TGTGCCAGAAGCTTTTTTATCGAGGCGCGGATATATGGCTACACCTTC
-	-	TRBJ1-5	TRBV10-3	CAIRDHREGQPQHF	TGTGCCATCAGGGATCACAGGGAGGGACAGCCCCAGCATTTT
-	-	TRBJ2-7	TRBV11-3	CASSFVGVSSYEQYF	TGTGCCAGCAGCTTTGTCGGGGTGAGCTCCTACGAGCAGTACTTC
-	TRBD1	TRBJ1-3	TRBV4-3	CASSQDRGPGNTIYF	TGCGCCAGCAGCCAAGACAGGGGGCCTGGAAACACCATATATTTT
few	-	TRBJ2-5	TRBV28	CASRQDRESLQETQYF	TGTGCCAGCAGGCAGGACCGGGAAAGTCTACAAGAGACCCAGTACTTC
-	TRBD1	TRBJ1-1	TRBV19	CASTHRGGNTEAFF	TGTGCCAGTACCCACAGGGGCGGAAATACTGAAGCTTTCTTT
-	-	TRBJ1-5	TRBV10-3	CAISESGGAEPQHF	TGTGCCATCAGTGAGTCGGGTGGAGCGGAGCCCCAGCATTTT
-	TRBD2	TRBJ2-5	TRBV5-1	CASSRGGGEEETQYF	TGCGCCAGCAGCCGGGGGGGCGGGGAGGAAGAGACCCAGTACTTC
-	TRBD1	TRBJ2-2	TRBV9	CASSVGQGPGELFF	TGTGCCAGCAGCGTAGGACAGGGACCCGGGGAGCTGTTTTTT
-	-	TRBJ2-1	TRBV19	CASSNIPGEYNEQFF	TGTGCCAGTAGCAACATACCGGGGGAATACAATGAGCAGTTCTTC
-	-	TRBJ2-5	TRBV9	CASSAEGGQETQYF	TGTGCCAGCAGCGCCGAAGGGGGCCAAGAGACCCAGTACTTC
few	-	TRBJ1-2	TRBV4-3	CASSQDRLTTGGYTF	TGCGCCAGCAGCCAAGACCGCCTCACCACGGGGGGCTACACCTTC
few	-	TRBJ1-6	TRBV15	CATSRVGQGSPLHF	TGTGCCACCAGCAGAGTCGGGCAGGGTTCACCCCTCCACTTT
-	TRBD2	TRBJ2-5	TRBV7-2	CASSLVGLAGGIQETQYF	TGTGCCAGCAGCTTAGTGGGGCTAGCGGGGGGGATCCAAGAGACCCAGTACTTC